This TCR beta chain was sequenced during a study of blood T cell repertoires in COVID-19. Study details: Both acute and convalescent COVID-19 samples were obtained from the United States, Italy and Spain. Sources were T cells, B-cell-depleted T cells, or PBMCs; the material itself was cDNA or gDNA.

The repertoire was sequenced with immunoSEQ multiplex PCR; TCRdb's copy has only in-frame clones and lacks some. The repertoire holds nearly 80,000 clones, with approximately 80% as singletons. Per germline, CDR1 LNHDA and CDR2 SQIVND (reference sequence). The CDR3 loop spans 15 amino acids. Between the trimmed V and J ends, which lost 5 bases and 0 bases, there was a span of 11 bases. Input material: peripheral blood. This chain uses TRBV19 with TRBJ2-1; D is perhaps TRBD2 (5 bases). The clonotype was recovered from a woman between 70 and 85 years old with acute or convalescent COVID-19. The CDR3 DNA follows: TGTGCCAGTAGTGAGACTGGGAGCTCCTACAATGAGCAGTTCTTC. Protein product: CASSETGSSYNEQFF.